This entry lists 30 T cell receptor beta chains sequenced from one sample in a study of shared clonotypes between healthy human individuals. Sequencing was performed with immunoSEQ multiplex PCR; in TCRdb, only in-frame clones are kept and a portion is missing. Of nearly 1 million clones listed, over 75% are singletons. The sequencing sample was made of memory CD4+ T cells sorted from blood. Sample subset: CD45RA-negative fraction. These receptors all come from a man younger than 35 in good health.

V and J are TRBV6-5 and TRBJ2-5, with D unclear. The CDR3 length is 11 residues. With 6 bases removed from V and 4 bases from J, the gap between germline ends came to 6 bases. Germline lookup yields CDR1 MNHEY and CDR2 SVGAGI. CDR3 in DNA: TGTGCCAGCAGGTACCTAGAGACCCAGTACTTC. Encoded protein: CASRYLETQYF.

V is TRBV6-1 and J is TRBJ2-1; perhaps D is TRBD1 or TRBD2 (6 bases each). CDR3 length equals 14 residues. The germline gives CDR1 MNHNS, CDR2 SASEGT. Trimming cost V 2 bases and J 7 bases, with 12 bases left between them. The CDR3 sequence: CASSETGGRNEQFF. CDR3 coding DNA: TGTGCCAGCAGTGAAACCGGGGGCCGAAATGAGCAGTTCTTC.

The V and J genes are TRBV10-3 and TRBJ2-2; 9 nucleotides line up with TRBD1. The CDR3 is made up of 16 amino acids. With V trimmed by 6 bases and J by 4 bases, 9 bases remained unmatched. Germline loops: CDR1 ENHRY, CDR2 SYGVKD. The CDR3 bases are TGTGCCATCAGAGCTACAGGGGGCGCCGGCACCGGGGAGCTGTTTTTT. Its translation is CAIRATGGAGTGELFF.

The chain recombines TRBV29-1 with TRBJ2-3; the D gene is possibly TRBD1 (5 bases). The germline V gene has CDR1 SQVTM and CDR2 ANQGSEA. The CDR3 consists of 14 residues. Trimming pared 4 bases from V and 2 bases from J, leaving 13 bases between. The CDR3 reads CSVAPGQDTDTQYF. The CDR3, as DNA: TGCAGCGTTGCCCCCGGACAAGACACAGATACGCAGTATTTT.

In regard to this clone: Other DNA variants within this sample encode the same CDR3. The chain carries TRBV5-1 and TRBJ2-5; 8 bases agree with TRBD1. Germline V gene sequence: CDR1 SGHRS, CDR2 YFSETQ. The CDR3 has 14 amino acids. The V and J ends lost 5 bases and 5 bases, in that order; junction bases with no gene match: 8. Here the CDR3 reads CASRPGGRVETQYF. Here the CDR3 DNA reads TGCGCCAGCAGGCCAGGGGGCCGCGTGGAGACCCAGTACTTC.

This sequence joins TRBV5-4 and TRBJ1-1, with D tentatively TRBD1 (6 bases). V was cut by 4 bases and J by 1 base, with 14 bases left in between. The germline V gene encodes CDR1 SGHNT and CDR2 YYREEE (reference sequence). This CDR3 is 15 amino acids long. Written as DNA, the CDR3 is TGTGCCAGCAGCCCTTGGGGGGCGAAGAACACTGAAGCTTTCTTT. Translation gives CASSPWGAKNTEAFF.

In this sample, this clone turned up a few times. The rearrangement links TRBV7-9 to TRBJ2-7, with 11 nucleotides matching TRBD2. V shed 0 bases and J 3 bases; nucleotides not matched to a gene: 4. Germline lookup yields CDR1 SEHNR and CDR2 FQNEAQ (reference sequence). This CDR3 region has 16 residues. This CDR3 reads CASSLALGTSGYEQYF. In nucleotides, the CDR3 is TGTGCCAGCAGCTTAGCCCTAGGGACTAGCGGCTACGAGCAGTACTTC. Based on the CDR3 plus reference TRBV7-9 and TRBJ2-7, the full variable domain is DTGVSQNPRHKITKRGQNVTFRCDPISEHNRLYWYRQTLGQGPEFLTYFQNEAQLEKSRLLSDRFSAERPKGSFSTLEIQRTEQGDSAMYLCASSLALGTSGYEQYFGPGTRLTVT.

The V and J genes are TRBV28 and TRBJ1-5; TRBD1 matches 7 bases. Losses at the gene ends were 8 bases for V and 4 bases for J; bases not matched to a gene: 5. CDR3 size: 13 residues. The germline V gene encodes CDR1 MDHEN and CDR2 SYDVKM. The DNA of the CDR3 is TGTGCCAGCCAAAGGGACAGAAATCAGCCCCAGCATTTT. Protein: CASQRDRNQPQHF.

This clone showed up many times. The rearrangement uses TRBV6-1 and TRBJ1-2, with D tentatively TRBD1 (5 bases). Germline loops: CDR1 MNHNS, CDR2 SASEGT. The CDR3 loop spans 14 amino acids. Trimming pared 0 bases from V and 8 bases from J, leaving 13 bases between. The chain's CDR3 is CASSEAVGKGGYTF. CDR3 sequence (DNA): TGTGCCAGCAGTGAAGCGGTGGGGAAGGGGGGCTACACCTTC.

This chain joins TRBV10-3 and TRBJ2-7, with D perhaps matching TRBD2 (5 bases). The germline gives CDR1 ENHRY, CDR2 SYGVKD. This CDR3 is built from 11 residues. V lost 6 bases, J lost 4 bases, and 7 bases lay in between. This chain's CDR3 is CAIRDLYEQYF. The CDR3 region has the DNA TGTGCCATCAGGGACTTATACGAGCAGTACTTC.

The chain employs TRBV27 and TRBJ2-3; D remains unclear. Trimming cost V 3 bases and J 3 bases, with 7 bases left between them. This CDR3 comprises 13 residues. CDR1 and CDR2 (germline): MNHEY, SMNVEV (reference sequence). The CDR3 DNA reads as TGTGCCAGCAGTTTTCTACTTACAGATACGCAGTATTTT. Residues: CASSFLLTDTQYF.

The chain employs TRBV19 and TRBJ2-7, with TRBD1 identical over 8 bases. Losses at the gene ends were 4 bases for V and 3 bases for J; bases not matched to a gene: 8. Germline V gene data show CDR1 as LNHDA and CDR2 as SQIVND (reference sequence). The CDR3 is 15 amino acids. The CDR3, as DNA: TGTGCCAGTAGTACGGCCGGGACAGGACGCTACGAGCAGTACTTC. Translating gives CASSTAGTGRYEQYF.

V and J are TRBV11-3 and TRBJ2-1, with D possibly TRBD2 on 6 matching bases. This CDR3 comprises 13 residues. Trimming took off 0 bases at V and 7 bases at J, with 7 bases between the two ends. Germline CDR1 and CDR2: SGHNT and YENEEA. The CDR3 coding sequence is TGTGCCAGCAGCTTAGAGGGGGGAAATGAGCAGTTCTTC. The encoded protein is CASSLEGGNEQFF.

This clone was observed a few times. In nucleotides, the CDR3 is TGTGCCAGCAGCTTAGGCCTAGACGGCTACGAGCAGTACTTC. Encoded protein: CASSLGLDGYEQYF. V usage is TRBV13 and J usage is TRBJ2-7; D is unclear. The CDR3 is 14 amino acids. The ends were cut back, 0 bases at V and 3 bases at J, with 9 bases in the middle. The germline CDR1 and CDR2 sequences are PRHDT and FYEKMQ (reference sequence).

Notes on this clone: This specimen includes other DNA sequences encoding the same CDR3. The rearrangement uses TRBV10-1 and TRBJ1-1; D is ambiguous. V was clipped by 6 bases and J by 0 bases, with 8 bases between them. The CDR3 spans 13 residues. Germline CDR1 reads WNHNN; CDR2 reads SYGVQD (reference sequence). CDR3 nucleotides: TGCGCCAGCAGGAGGGAGATGAACACTGAAGCTTTCTTT. Its translation: CASRREMNTEAFF.

The genes are TRBV27 and TRBJ1-5; D gene ambiguous. The CDR3 has 13 residues. The germline V and J ends were trimmed by 2 bases and 5 bases, with 7 bases remaining between them. The germline V gene encodes CDR1 MNHEY and CDR2 SMNVEV (reference sequence). In nucleotides, the CDR3 is TGTGCCAGCAGTTTACACAGTTATCAGCCCCAGCATTTT. Protein: CASSLHSYQPQHF.

The chain is built from TRBV19 and TRBJ1-3; D unclear. The CDR3 contains 14 residues. Germline V gene sequence: CDR1 LNHDA, CDR2 SQIVND (reference sequence). The V end was cut by 8 bases, the J end by 2 bases, with 13 bases between. CDR3 residues: CASRTAVAGNTIYF. The CDR3 nucleotides read TGTGCCAGTCGCACCGCGGTGGCTGGAAACACCATATATTTT. Combining the CDR3 with reference TRBV19 and TRBJ1-3 gives the whole variable domain DGGITQSPKYLFRKEGQNVTLSCEQNLNHDAMYWYRQDPGQGLRLIYYSQIVNDFQKGDIAEGYSVSREKKESFPLTVTSAQKNPTAFYLCASRTAVAGNTIYFGEGSWLTVV.

This chain links TRBV6-5 with TRBJ2-2; the D is unclear. V dropped 1 base and J dropped 6 bases, with 3 bases sitting between them. CDR3 length: 12 residues. CDR1 and CDR2 (germline): MNHEY, SVGAGI. The CDR3 protein is CASSYFSGELFF. In DNA form, the CDR3 reads TGTGCCAGCAGTTACTTTTCCGGGGAGCTGTTTTTT.

This sequence joins TRBV5-6 and TRBJ2-5, with D unclear. Germline values: CDR1 SGHDT, CDR2 YYEEEE. CDR3 size: 13 residues. V lost 2 bases, J lost 5 bases, and 10 bases lay in between. The CDR3 sequence is CASSFYSEETQYF. CDR3 DNA: TGTGCCAGCAGCTTCTATTCCGAGGAGACCCAGTACTTC.

Points on this clone: Other DNA sequences within the sample encode an identical CDR3. The chain uses TRBV30 and TRBJ2-1, with 8 bases identical to TRBD2. With 3 bases clipped from V and 3 bases from J, the junction kept 4 bases outside the gene matches. The CDR3 loop spans 14 amino acids. Germline V gene sequence: CDR1 GTSNPN, CDR2 SVGIG (reference sequence). The CDR3: CAWSRGGLYNEQFF. DNA of the CDR3: TGTGCCTGGAGCCGGGGGGGCCTCTACAATGAGCAGTTCTTC.

J is TRBJ2-5 and V is TRBV19; 8 bases are shared with TRBD2. Trimming removed 7 bases from V and 3 bases from J; junction bases left unmatched: 7. The germline V gene has CDR1 LNHDA and CDR2 SQIVND (reference sequence). The CDR3 is made up of 14 amino acids. CDR3 bases: TGTGCCAGTACCAGGCGTAGCGGGGAAGAGACCCAGTACTTC. It yields the protein CASTRRSGEETQYF.

This chain joins TRBV6-5 and TRBJ1-6, with 9 bases matching TRBD1. This CDR3 is 14 amino acids long. CDR1 is MNHEY, CDR2 SVGAGI, per germline. V trimming: 2 bases; J trimming: 10 bases; junction bases outside the gene matches: 3. The CDR3 region has the DNA TGTGCCAGCAGTTACCGGGACAGGGACTCACCCCTCCACTTT. It translates to CASSYRDRDSPLHF.

The gene calls are TRBV18 and TRBJ2-5; no firm D call. Germline CDR1 is KGHSH and CDR2 is LQKENI. The CDR3 has 10 amino acids. Trimming cost V 5 bases and J 5 bases, with 3 bases left between them. CDR3 sequence reads: CASSGETQYF. The CDR3 coding sequence is TGTGCCAGCTCAGGGGAGACCCAGTACTTC. The full variable domain, in which reference TRBV18 and TRBJ2-5 provide the parts outside the CDR3, is NAGVMQNPRHLVRRRGQEARLRCSPMKGHSHVYWYRQLPEEGLKFMVYLQKENIIDESGMPKERFSAEFPKEGPSILRIQQVVRGDSAAYFCASSGETQYFGPGTRLLVL.

About this clone: This may stem from a read error, because a much larger clone lies one nucleotide away. The chain joins TRBV11-1 to TRBJ2-1, with 11 bases matching TRBD1. There are 15 residues in the CDR3. With 3 bases clipped from V and 3 bases from J, the junction kept 1 base outside the gene matches. Germline V CDR1 and CDR2: SGHAT, FQDESV (reference sequence). The DNA for the CDR3 is TGTGCCAGCAGCTTTGGGACAGGGGGCTACAATGAGCAGTTCTTC. Protein product: CASSFGTGGYNEQFF.

J is TRBJ1-1 and V is TRBV11-3; D is undetermined. The length of the CDR3 is 15 residues. CDR1 is SGHNT and CDR2 is YENEEA in the germline V gene. V gave up 1 base and J gave up 1 base, with 10 bases separating them. The CDR3 sequence is CASSLGAGRNTEAFF. The CDR3 DNA is TGTGCCAGCAGCTTAGGCGCGGGGAGGAACACTGAAGCTTTCTTT.

This rearrangement joins TRBV5-1 to TRBJ2-7, with 9 bases matching TRBD2. CDR1 is SGHRS and CDR2 is YFSETQ in the germline V gene. Unmatched junction bases numbered 5, after V lost 1 base and J lost 6 bases. The CDR3 extends over 14 amino acids. CDR3 bases: TGCGCCAGCAGCTTGAGCGGGGGGCGGGGCGAGCAGTACTTC. It translates to CASSLSGGRGEQYF. Drawing the rest from reference TRBV5-1 and TRBJ2-7, the complete variable domain is KAGVTQTPRYLIKTRGQQVTLSCSPISGHRSVSWYQQTPGQGLQFLFEYFSETQRNKGNFPGRFSGRQFSNSRSEMNVSTLELGDSALYLCASSLSGGRGEQYFGPGTRLTVT.

The chain carries TRBV7-2 and TRBJ1-3; no firm D call. Trimming took off 4 bases at V and 0 bases at J, with 22 bases between the two ends. The CDR3 sequence is 19 residues long. Germline V lookup: CDR1 SGHTA, CDR2 FQGNSA. The CDR3 nucleotides read TGTGCCAGCAGCTCGCGACCGAGTGGGCCCCTTCTCTCTGGAAACACCATATATTTT. Its translation: CASSSRPSGPLLSGNTIYF.

The table lists this clone with a count of one. The V gene is TRBV27, the J gene TRBJ2-1; a weak D match, TRBD2 (6 bases). The CDR3 contains 15 residues. Trimming stripped 3 bases from V and 7 bases from J, with 16 bases between. The germline CDR1 and CDR2 sequences are MNHEY and SMNVEV (reference sequence). For the CDR3, the DNA is TGTGCCAGCAGTTTTGGGGGGACCAAAATAAATGAGCAGTTCTTC. Translated: CASSFGGTKINEQFF.

The rearrangement joins TRBV9 to TRBJ2-2; no firm D call. Trimming removed 3 bases at V and 6 bases at J, with 12 bases between. CDR3 length: 14 amino acids. Germline V CDR1 and CDR2: SGDLS, YYNGEE. The CDR3 spells CASSAQRGSGELFF. The CDR3 nucleotides are TGTGCCAGCAGCGCTCAGAGAGGCTCCGGGGAGCTGTTTTTT.

This clone was found a few times. V usage is TRBV15 and J usage is TRBJ2-2; a possible D gene is TRBD1 (5 bases). V was trimmed by 3 bases and J by 3 bases, leaving 8 bases between them. This CDR3 is built from 14 residues. In germline, CDR1 is LNHNV, CDR2 YYDKDF (reference sequence). The CDR3 reads CATSRDTYTGELFF. CDR3 nucleotide sequence: TGTGCCACCAGCAGGGACACTTACACCGGGGAGCTGTTTTTT.